This record covers a single TCR beta chain. Its matching antigen is unknown. A second roughly 6 to 11 cycle PCR used barcoded and J-beta primers. Each CDR3 protein gets one entry after TCRdb re-called the 5' RACE reads with MiXCR. The data show fewer than 750,000 distinct CDR3 sequences, with about 51% seen just once and roughly 13% held by the top ten. This sample was taken from a study of blood T cells in healthy people across ages. The germline gives CDR1 SGHTA, CDR2 FQGNSA. Trimming took 4 bases from V and 2 from J; bases not matched to a gene: 6. CDR3 size: 15 residues. Whole-study findings and limits: Significant beta diversity loss was already apparent by age approximately 40, declining roughly linearly.

The sequence was obtained from a woman of 80 years or more in good health. The chain couples TRBV7-2 to TRBJ2-7; 9 nucleotides align to TRBD1. The specimen sequenced was blood. DNA for the CDR3: TGTGCCAGCAGCTACAATTGGGACAGGGCCTACGAGCAGTACTTC. It translates to CASSYNWDRAYEQYF.